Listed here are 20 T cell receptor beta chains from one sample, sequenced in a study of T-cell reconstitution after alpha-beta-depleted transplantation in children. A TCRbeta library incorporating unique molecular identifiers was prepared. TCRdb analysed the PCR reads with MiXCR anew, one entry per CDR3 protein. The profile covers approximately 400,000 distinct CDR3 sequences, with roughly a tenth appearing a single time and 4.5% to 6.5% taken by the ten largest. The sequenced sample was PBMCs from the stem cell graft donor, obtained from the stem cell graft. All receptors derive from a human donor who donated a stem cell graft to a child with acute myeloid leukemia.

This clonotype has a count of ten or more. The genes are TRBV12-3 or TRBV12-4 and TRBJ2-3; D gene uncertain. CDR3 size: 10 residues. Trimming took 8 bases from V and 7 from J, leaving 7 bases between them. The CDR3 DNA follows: TGTGCCAGCTCTTCCCATACGCAGTATTTT. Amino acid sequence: CASSSHTQYF.

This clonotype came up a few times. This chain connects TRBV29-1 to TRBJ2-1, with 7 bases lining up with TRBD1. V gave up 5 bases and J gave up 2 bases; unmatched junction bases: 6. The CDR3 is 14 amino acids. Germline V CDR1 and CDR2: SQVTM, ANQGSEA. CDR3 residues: CSVQNRGPYNEQFF. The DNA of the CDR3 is TGCAGCGTTCAAAACAGGGGACCCTACAATGAGCAGTTCTTC.

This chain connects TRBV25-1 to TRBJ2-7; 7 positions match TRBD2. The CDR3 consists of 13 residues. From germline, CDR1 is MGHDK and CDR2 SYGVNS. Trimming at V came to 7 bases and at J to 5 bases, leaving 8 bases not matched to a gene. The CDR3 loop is CASILAGSNEQYF. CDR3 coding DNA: TGTGCCAGCATCTTAGCGGGTAGCAACGAGCAGTACTTC.

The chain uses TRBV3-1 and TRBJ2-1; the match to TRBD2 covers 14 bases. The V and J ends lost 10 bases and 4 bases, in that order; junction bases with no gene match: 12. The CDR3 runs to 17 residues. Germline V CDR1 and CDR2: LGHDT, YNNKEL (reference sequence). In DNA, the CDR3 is TGTGCCACCTCCCCCCGGACTAGCGGGGGGATATACAATGAGCAGTTCTTC. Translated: CATSPRTSGGIYNEQFF.

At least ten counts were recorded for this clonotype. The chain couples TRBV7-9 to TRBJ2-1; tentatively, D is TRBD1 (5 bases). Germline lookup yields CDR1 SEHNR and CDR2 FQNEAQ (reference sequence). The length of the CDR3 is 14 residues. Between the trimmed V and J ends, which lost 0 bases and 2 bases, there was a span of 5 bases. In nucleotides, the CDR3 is TGTGCCAGCAGCTTAGCGGGGCCCTACAATGAGCAGTTCTTC. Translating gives CASSLAGPYNEQFF.

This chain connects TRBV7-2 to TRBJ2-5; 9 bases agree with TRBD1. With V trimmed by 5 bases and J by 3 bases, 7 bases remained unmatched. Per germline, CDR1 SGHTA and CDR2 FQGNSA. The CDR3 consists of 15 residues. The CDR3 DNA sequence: TGTGCCAGCAGCAGCGCCGGGACAGGGAAAGAGACCCAGTACTTC. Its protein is CASSSAGTGKETQYF.

The chain's CDR3 is CASAEGWGDIGGYTF. The CDR3 nucleotides are TGTGCTTCGGCTGAAGGGTGGGGCGATATTGGTGGCTACACCTTC. The chain uses TRBV6-1 and TRBJ1-2, with a possible D match to TRBD1 (5 bases). Germline assignment: CDR1 MNHNS and CDR2 SASEGT. CDR3 length: 15 residues.

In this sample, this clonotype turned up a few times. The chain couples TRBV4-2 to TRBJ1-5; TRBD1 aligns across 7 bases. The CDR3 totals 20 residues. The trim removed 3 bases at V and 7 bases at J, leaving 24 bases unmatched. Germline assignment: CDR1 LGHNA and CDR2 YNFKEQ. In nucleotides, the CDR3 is TGTGCCAGCAGCCAGACCTCACCCCAGGAGGCAGGGGGTATCTACCAGCCCCAGCATTTT. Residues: CASSQTSPQEAGGIYQPQHF.

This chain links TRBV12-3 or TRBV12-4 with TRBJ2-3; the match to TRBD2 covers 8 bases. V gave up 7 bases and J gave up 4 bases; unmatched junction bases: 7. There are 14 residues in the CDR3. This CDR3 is CASIDAGGADTQYF. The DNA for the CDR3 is TGTGCCAGCATTGATGCGGGGGGCGCAGATACGCAGTATTTT.

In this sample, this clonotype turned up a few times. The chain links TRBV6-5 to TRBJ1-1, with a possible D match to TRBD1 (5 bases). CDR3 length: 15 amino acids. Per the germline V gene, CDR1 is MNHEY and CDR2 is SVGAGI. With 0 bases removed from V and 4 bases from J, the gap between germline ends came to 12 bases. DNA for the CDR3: TGTGCCAGCAGTTACTCCGGGGGTTGGGGCACTGAAGCTTTCTTT. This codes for CASSYSGGWGTEAFF.

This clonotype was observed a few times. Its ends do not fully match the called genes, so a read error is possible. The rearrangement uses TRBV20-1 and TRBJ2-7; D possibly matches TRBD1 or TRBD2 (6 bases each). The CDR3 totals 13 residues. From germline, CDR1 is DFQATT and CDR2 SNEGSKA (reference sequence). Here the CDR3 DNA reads TGCAGTGCTAGAGATTTCCGAGGGGGAGCCGCGGGGTTC. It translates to CSARDFRGGAAGF.

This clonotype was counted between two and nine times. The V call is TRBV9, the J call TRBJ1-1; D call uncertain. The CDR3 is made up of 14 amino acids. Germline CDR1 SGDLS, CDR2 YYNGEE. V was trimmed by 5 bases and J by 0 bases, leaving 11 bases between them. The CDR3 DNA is TGTGCCAGCAGTGCCGAGCCGTTGAACACTGAAGCTTTCTTT. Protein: CASSAEPLNTEAFF.

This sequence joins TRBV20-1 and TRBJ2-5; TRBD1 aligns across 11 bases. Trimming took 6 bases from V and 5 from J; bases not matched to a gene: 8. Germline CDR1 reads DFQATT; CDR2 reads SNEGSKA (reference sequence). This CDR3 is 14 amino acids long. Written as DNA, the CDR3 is TGCAGTGCGCCAATCCGGGACAGGGGGGAGACCCAGTACTTC. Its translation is CSAPIRDRGETQYF.

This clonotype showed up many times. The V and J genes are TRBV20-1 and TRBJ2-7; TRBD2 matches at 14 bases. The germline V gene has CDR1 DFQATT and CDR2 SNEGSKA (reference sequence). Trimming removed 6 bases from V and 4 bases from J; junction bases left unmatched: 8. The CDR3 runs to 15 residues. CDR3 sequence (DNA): TGCAGTGCCCCTCGACTAGCGGGAGGGCGGTACGAGCAGTACTTC. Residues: CSAPRLAGGRYEQYF.

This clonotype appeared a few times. The CDR3 is CASSGDREEYGYTF. In DNA form, the CDR3 reads TGTGCCAGCAGCGGGGACAGGGAAGAGTATGGCTACACCTTC. The genes are TRBV7-9 and TRBJ1-2; 9 bases are a match to TRBD1. With 5 bases clipped from V and 5 bases from J, the junction kept 6 bases outside the gene matches. The CDR3 covers 14 residues. CDR1 is SEHNR and CDR2 is FQNEAQ in the germline V gene (reference sequence).

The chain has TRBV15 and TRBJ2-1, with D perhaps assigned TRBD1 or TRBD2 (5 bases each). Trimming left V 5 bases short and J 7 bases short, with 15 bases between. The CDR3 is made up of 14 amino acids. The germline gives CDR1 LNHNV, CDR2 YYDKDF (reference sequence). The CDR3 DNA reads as TGTGCCACCAGCTACCGGGACGGGGCTAATGAGCAGTTCTTC. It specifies CATSYRDGANEQFF.

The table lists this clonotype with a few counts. Here the CDR3 reads CASRPLRDRATDTQYF. Written as DNA, the CDR3 is TGTGCCAGCAGACCTCTCCGAGACAGGGCCACAGATACGCAGTATTTT. This chain links TRBV5-8 with TRBJ2-3; TRBD1 agrees at 7 bases. J gave up 2 bases and V 5 bases, and 11 bases lay outside the gene matches. CDR1 SGHTS and CDR2 YDEGEE come from the germline V gene. The CDR3 is 16 amino acids.

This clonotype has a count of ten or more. CDR3 DNA sequence: TGCGCCAGCAGCTTGGGGGCGACCGGGGAGCTGTTTTTT. Translating gives CASSLGATGELFF. V is TRBV5-1 and J is TRBJ2-2; D remains ambiguous. Germline lookup yields CDR1 SGHRS and CDR2 YFSETQ. Trimming took 0 bases from V and 5 from J, leaving 5 bases between them. The CDR3 runs to 13 residues.

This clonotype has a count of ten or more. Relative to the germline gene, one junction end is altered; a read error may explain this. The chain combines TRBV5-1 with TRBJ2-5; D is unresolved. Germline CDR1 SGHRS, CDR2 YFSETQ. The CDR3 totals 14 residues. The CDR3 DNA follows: TGTGCCAGCAGTTTAGGTCAGCCCCAAGAGACCCAGTACTTC. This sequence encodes CASSLGQPQETQYF.

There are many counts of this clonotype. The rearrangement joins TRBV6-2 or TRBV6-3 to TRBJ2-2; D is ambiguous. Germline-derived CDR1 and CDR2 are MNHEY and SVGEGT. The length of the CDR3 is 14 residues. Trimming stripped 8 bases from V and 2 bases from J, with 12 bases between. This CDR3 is CASRYDINTGELFF. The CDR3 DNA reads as TGTGCCAGCCGATATGACATTAACACCGGGGAGCTGTTTTTT.